What follows is one TCR beta chain and its context. The antigen is undetermined. While unrecorded immune exposures were likely, the donors were nominally healthy when sampled. The sample belongs to a study of cytomegalovirus exposure and HLA in healthy donors. Study results and caveats: The study listed 150 to 200 cytomegalovirus-associated TCR beta chains. The productive fraction for most TCR beta V segments was about 90% or about 30% in an earlier analysis.

It was with 60 Vbeta and 13 Jbeta primers that the PCR ran. The method was immunoSEQ multiplex PCR; TCRdb's version includes in-frame clones alone and lacks a portion of them. The sample totals roughly 79,000 clones; its top ten clones hold roughly 5%. The CDR3 is 14 residues long. Germline values: CDR1 SGHRS, CDR2 YFSETQ. Trimming at V came to 9 bases and at J to 0 bases, leaving 7 bases not matched to a gene. This chain links TRBV5-1 with TRBJ1-1, with 8 bases fitting TRBD1. The receptor's source is a man under 40 in good health and CMV-seronegative. The material sequenced was PBMCs. CDR3 sequence reads: CATKGQGMNTEAFF. DNA of the CDR3: TGCGCCACCAAAGGACAGGGCATGAACACTGAAGCTTTCTTT.